These T cell receptor beta chains were read from a single sample in a study of T cell repertoires in cytomegalovirus infection. TCRdb recomputed calls from the reads with MiXCR, one row per CDR3 protein. The sample yields about 770,000 distinct CDR3 sequences, about 29% seen once. The antigens these receptors bind are not known. Sequenced material: cultured CD8+ T cells from PBMCs, taken from culture after CMV antigen stimulation. These receptors were obtained from a human donor in good health (CMV status not recorded). Some clones in this sample may be carry-over from other donors' samples. Each CDR3 is given with its conserved first and last residue. The order of the fields is D gene, J gene, V gene, clone size, CDR3 DNA, CDR3 protein. D genes are given only for firm matches. Expanded clones are given a class, and other clones once, few, many or no size at all.

D gene: .
J gene: TRBJ1-5
V gene: TRBV9
clone size: .
CDR3 DNA: TGTGCCAGCAGCGTAGGAGGCAGTCGCAATCAGCCCCAGCATTTT
CDR3 protein: CASSVGGSRNQPQHF

D gene: .
J gene: TRBJ2-1
V gene: TRBV4-1
clone size: few
CDR3 DNA: TGCGCCAGCAGCCAAGCCCTAGCCCTCACGGTCAATGAGCAGTTCTTC
CDR3 protein: CASSQALALTVNEQFF

D gene: .
J gene: TRBJ1-1
V gene: TRBV5-1
clone size: .
CDR3 DNA: TGCGCCAGCAGCTTGAACAGGGTGGGATACACTGAAGCTTTCTTT
CDR3 protein: CASSLNRVGYTEAFF

D gene: TRBD1
J gene: TRBJ2-3
V gene: TRBV5-6
clone size: few
CDR3 DNA: TGTGCCAGCAGCCCAGACGGGACAGGCGGGGCAGATACGCAGTATTTT
CDR3 protein: CASSPDGTGGADTQYF

D gene: TRBD1
J gene: TRBJ1-6
V gene: TRBV7-9
clone size: .
CDR3 DNA: TGTGCCAGCAGCCATATCGCGACAGGGCGGTTGGAGTCACCCCTCCACTTT
CDR3 protein: CASSHIATGRLESPLHF

D gene: TRBD2
J gene: TRBJ2-1
V gene: TRBV7-8
clone size: many
CDR3 DNA: TGTGCCAGCAGCCTCCGTGTGACTAGCGGATTAGAGGGGCAGTTCTTC
CDR3 protein: CASSLRVTSGLEGQFF

D gene: .
J gene: TRBJ1-2
V gene: TRBV12-3/TRBV12-4
clone size: few
CDR3 DNA: TGTGCCAGCACCTATAGGGGGGGACCTAACTATGGCTACACCTTC
CDR3 protein: CASTYRGGPNYGYTF

D gene: .
J gene: TRBJ2-7
V gene: TRBV2
clone size: few
CDR3 DNA: TGTGCCAGCGGAAGGGACCCGGCGGATTACGAGCAGTACTTC
CDR3 protein: CASGRDPADYEQYF

D gene: .
J gene: TRBJ2-4
V gene: TRBV7-9
clone size: .
CDR3 DNA: TGTGCCAGCACCGCTTTAGGGACAATGATTCTAGCCAAAAACATTCAGTACTTC
CDR3 protein: CASTALGTMILAKNIQYF

D gene: .
J gene: TRBJ2-1
V gene: TRBV6-5
clone size: .
CDR3 DNA: TGTGTCAGCAGTTCCATCGACCATTACTATAAGCAGTTCTTC
CDR3 protein: CVSSSIDHYYKQFF

D gene: TRBD1
J gene: TRBJ2-1
V gene: TRBV29-1
clone size: .
CDR3 DNA: TGCAGCGTCCTTGGACAGGGATACAATGAGCAGTTCTTC
CDR3 protein: CSVLGQGYNEQFF

D gene: .
J gene: TRBJ2-4
V gene: TRBV14
clone size: once
CDR3 DNA: TGTGCCAGCAGGCCAAATCCGTCCTGCCGAGTCAAAAACATTCAGTACTTC
CDR3 protein: CASRPNPSCRVKNIQYF

D gene: .
J gene: TRBJ2-7
V gene: TRBV7-2
clone size: .
CDR3 DNA: TGTGCCAGCAGCTTCGGAGGGCTGCCCTACGAGCAGTACTTC
CDR3 protein: CASSFGGLPYEQYF

D gene: TRBD1
J gene: TRBJ2-7
V gene: TRBV27
clone size: .
CDR3 DNA: TGTGCCAGCAGTTTAGTACAGGGGAACGAGCAGTACTTC
CDR3 protein: CASSLVQGNEQYF

D gene: .
J gene: TRBJ1-1
V gene: TRBV7-2
clone size: many
CDR3 DNA: TGTGCCAGCAGCCCTTGGGGATACTACACTGAAGCTTTCTTT
CDR3 protein: CASSPWGYYTEAFF

D gene: .
J gene: TRBJ2-6
V gene: TRBV6-6
clone size: .
CDR3 DNA: TGTGCCAGCAGTGTTTTATGGGGAGGACCTTCTGGGGCCAACGTCCTGACTTTC
CDR3 protein: CASSVLWGGPSGANVLTF

D gene: TRBD1
J gene: TRBJ1-6
V gene: TRBV27
clone size: few
CDR3 DNA: TGTGCCAGCAGTTTAGGACAGGGGGCCTCTTGGGATTCACCCCTCCACTTT
CDR3 protein: CASSLGQGASWDSPLHF

D gene: .
J gene: TRBJ2-5
V gene: TRBV7-9
clone size: .
CDR3 DNA: TGTGCCAGCAGCTCCCGCGGGGGCCGGTACCAAGAGACCCAGTACTTC
CDR3 protein: CASSSRGGRYQETQYF

D gene: TRBD1
J gene: TRBJ2-5
V gene: TRBV7-2
clone size: many
CDR3 DNA: TGTGCCAGCAGCTTAGTCTTTGGACACGGATATATGGACAGGGTGGGTTTGGATCAAGAGACCCAGTACTTC
CDR3 protein: CASSLVFGHGYMDRVGLDQETQYF

D gene: .
J gene: TRBJ2-5
V gene: TRBV7-8
clone size: .
CDR3 DNA: TGTGCCAGCACCATGAGTGGGCAAGAGACCCAGTACTTC
CDR3 protein: CASTMSGQETQYF

D gene: .
J gene: TRBJ1-2
V gene: TRBV7-4
clone size: few
CDR3 DNA: TGTGCCAGCAGCGAGGGAAGTTACTATGGCTACACCTTC
CDR3 protein: CASSEGSYYGYTF

D gene: .
J gene: TRBJ1-1
V gene: TRBV25-1
clone size: .
CDR3 DNA: TGTGCCAGCAGTGGTAGAAAAGGAGACCGATACGTGAACACTGAAGCTTTCTTT
CDR3 protein: CASSGRKGDRYVNTEAFF

D gene: TRBD2
J gene: TRBJ2-3
V gene: TRBV12-3/TRBV12-4
clone size: .
CDR3 DNA: TGTGCCAGCAGCCGCACTAGCGGCCGCACAGATACGCAGTATTTT
CDR3 protein: CASSRTSGRTDTQYF

D gene: .
J gene: TRBJ2-1
V gene: TRBV15
clone size: .
CDR3 DNA: TGTGCCACCAGGTCACAGGGAGGAAATGAGCAGTTCTTC
CDR3 protein: CATRSQGGNEQFF

D gene: .
J gene: TRBJ2-5
V gene: TRBV4-3
clone size: few
CDR3 DNA: TGCGCCAGCAGCCCGGGGACACCTCGAGGGGAGACCCAGTACTTC
CDR3 protein: CASSPGTPRGETQYF

D gene: .
J gene: TRBJ2-1
V gene: TRBV6-1
clone size: .
CDR3 DNA: TGTGCCAGCAGTCCCGGTCGTGTGTGGTACAATGAGCAGTTCTTC
CDR3 protein: CASSPGRVWYNEQFF

D gene: .
J gene: TRBJ1-2
V gene: TRBV7-2
clone size: many
CDR3 DNA: TGTGCCAGCAGCTCTCTCCTCGGAGGGAACTATGGCTACACCTTC
CDR3 protein: CASSSLLGGNYGYTF

D gene: .
J gene: TRBJ2-1
V gene: TRBV19
clone size: .
CDR3 DNA: TGTGCCAGTAGTATACTCGGTAGCTCCTACAATGAGCAGTTCTTC
CDR3 protein: CASSILGSSYNEQFF

D gene: .
J gene: TRBJ2-1
V gene: TRBV4-2
clone size: .
CDR3 DNA: TGTGCCAGCAGCCAAGCTAAAAACAGGGAGGATGAGCAGTTCTTC
CDR3 protein: CASSQAKNREDEQFF

D gene: TRBD1
J gene: TRBJ1-5
V gene: TRBV27
clone size: few
CDR3 DNA: TGTGCCAGCAGTCCTGGGACAGGGCCGGTGGGCAATCAGCCCCAGCATTTT
CDR3 protein: CASSPGTGPVGNQPQHF

D gene: .
J gene: TRBJ2-1
V gene: TRBV7-6
clone size: few
CDR3 DNA: TGTGCCAGCAGCCCGGCGGCAGGGGGGATTGAGCAGTTCTTC
CDR3 protein: CASSPAAGGIEQFF

D gene: .
J gene: TRBJ1-6
V gene: TRBV27
clone size: .
CDR3 DNA: TGTGCCAGCAGTCCGGCCCTCTCCTATAATTCACCCCTCCACTTT
CDR3 protein: CASSPALSYNSPLHF